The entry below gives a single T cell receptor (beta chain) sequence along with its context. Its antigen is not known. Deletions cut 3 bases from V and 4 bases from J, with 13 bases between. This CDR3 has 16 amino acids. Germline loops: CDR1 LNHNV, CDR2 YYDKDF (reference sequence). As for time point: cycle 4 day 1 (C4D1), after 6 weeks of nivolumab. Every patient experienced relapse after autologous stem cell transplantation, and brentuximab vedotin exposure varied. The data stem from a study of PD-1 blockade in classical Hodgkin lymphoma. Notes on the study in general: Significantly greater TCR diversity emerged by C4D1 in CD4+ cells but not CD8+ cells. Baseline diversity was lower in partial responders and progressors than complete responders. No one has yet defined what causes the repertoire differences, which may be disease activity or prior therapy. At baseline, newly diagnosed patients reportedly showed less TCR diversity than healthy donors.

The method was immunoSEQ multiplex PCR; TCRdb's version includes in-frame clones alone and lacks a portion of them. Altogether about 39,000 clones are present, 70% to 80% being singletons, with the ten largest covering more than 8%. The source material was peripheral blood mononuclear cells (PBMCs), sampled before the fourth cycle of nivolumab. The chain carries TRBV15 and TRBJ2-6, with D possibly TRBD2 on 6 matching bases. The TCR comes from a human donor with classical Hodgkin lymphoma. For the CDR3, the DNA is TGTGCCACCAGCAGCTCTCGGGGGACCGGGGCCAACGTCCTGACTTTC. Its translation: CATSSSRGTGANVLTF. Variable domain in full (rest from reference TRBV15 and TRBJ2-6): DAMVIQNPRYQVTQFGKPVTLSCSQTLNHNVMYWYQQKSSQAPKLLFHYYDKDFNNEADTPDNFQSRRPNTSFCFLDIRSPGLGDTAMYLCATSSSRGTGANVLTFGAGSRLTVL.